The T cell receptor beta chain under discussion was sequenced for a study of cytomegalovirus exposure and HLA in healthy donors. Overall study findings and caveats: Cytomegalovirus status was reportedly diagnosed by the classifier with high sensitivity and specificity.

Notes on this clone: Its specificity is unknown.

The PCR was carried out with 60 Vbeta primers and 13 Jbeta primers. Clones were sequenced by immunoSEQ multiplex PCR, and TCRdb holds only the in-frame ones, with some missing. The table shows over 150,000 clones, with 80% occurring only once. Trimming took 2 bases from V and 7 from J; bases not matched to a gene: 4. The CDR3 is made up of 15 amino acids. The germline CDR1 and CDR2 sequences are LNHDA and SQIVND (reference sequence). This chain uses TRBV19 with TRBJ2-1, with 11 bases aligning to TRBD2. The sequence came from a man younger than 35 in good health and CMV-seropositive. The source material was PBMCs. CDR3 nucleotides: TGTGCCAGTAGTATAACTAGCGGGAGCGGAAATGAGCAGTTCTTC. It yields the protein CASSITSGSGNEQFF.